The source of this TCR beta chain is a study of cytomegalovirus exposure and HLA in healthy donors (dated by TCRdb to the late 2010s). A note on the overall study: According to an earlier analysis of around 600 of the donors, 200 million or so T cells yielded roughly 110 million unique TCR beta sequences and approximately 300 Gb of sequence data. Roughly 300 gigabases of sequencing data and around 88 million unique TCR sequences made up an early release that covered roughly 670 HLA-typed donors. The genetic ancestry cluster associated with self-reported Caucasian donors included roughly four fifths of the roughly 400 genotyped donors. The aim of the study was to test whether cataloging public T cell receptors could identify signatures of past pathogen exposure. Using immunosequencing, the study profiled T cell repertoires from about 650 subjects and related those repertoires to cytomegalovirus serostatus. Besides the first cohort of more than 650 subjects, a separate validation cohort made up of roughly 120 different subjects was used. To predict cytomegalovirus infection status, the study brought together high-throughput TCR immunosequencing, statistical association of individual TCRs with disease status, and machine learning. A later analysis re-examined previously published TCR beta repertoires from over 500 donors and added high-resolution HLA genotyping to investigate patterns of TCR occurrence. The later analysis used no new phenotypic data to find candidate immune exposures, relying instead on TCR beta sequences and their occurrence across donors. To decide whether each TCR beta V gene segment behaved as functional or pseudogenic, an earlier analysis of some 600 of the donors relied on high-throughput TCR beta sequencing. Alongside the repertoire data, information on donor age, sex, ethnicity and CMV serostatus was compiled. A later genetic analysis took genome-wide SNP genotypes for about 55% of the 666 donors and used that subset as a discovery cohort. Every repertoire in the discovery cohort had been generated on one and the same sequencing platform. HLA typing included class I and class II loci at four-digit resolution. The number of donors typed differed by locus, with about 629-630 for A, B, C, DRB1 and DQB1, roughly 550 for DQA1, some 570 for DPA1, and some 450 for DPB1. Because of strong linkage in the cohort, five DR-DQ haplotypes were treated as single units for association and clustering. On average, roughly 250,000 unique TCR beta nucleotide sequences were sequenced per donor among 398 genotyped donors of the cohort, with roughly 18% of those sequences being non-productive. Overall results and qualifications from the work: The cohort was sequenced for TCR beta chains only, and without alpha or paired-chain data the features that could be detected were limited. A later analysis found that HLA-associated TCR beta chains were more clonally expanded and had lower generation probabilities than equally common non-associated chains. A group of highly shared sequence variants was considered likely to be a technical artifact of the sequencing pipeline. HLA typing was unavailable for some donors at each locus, so association tests used only the typed subset. V-gene and J-gene trimming of TCR beta chains was associated with a missense DCLRE1C variant in a later genetic analysis, and the association was replicated in an independent cohort. In an earlier analysis of approximately 590 of the donors, most TCR beta V segments were observed in productive rearrangements about 87% or about 30% of the time, broadly matching IMGT annotations. Most TCR sequences were seen in very few donors, while some public TCRs were found in many individuals. The study gave a list of 150 to 200 TCR beta chains associated with cytomegalovirus. In a later analysis, the rate of TCR association differed among HLA loci, with DRB1 alleles having the most associated TCRs and HLA-C alleles having the fewest. The only immune exposure information available for the cohort was CMV serostatus. A later analysis found that most CMV-associated TCR beta chains appeared HLA-restricted, with HLA associations seemingly driven largely by CMV exposure. Cytomegalovirus status was reported to be diagnosed by the classifier with high specificity and sensitivity in both the original and validation cohorts. Specific HLA alleles were associated with around 18,000 TCR beta sequences at a false discovery rate of 0.05 in a later analysis. According to a later genetic analysis, donors in an Asian-associated ancestry cluster had fewer N-insertions in productive TCRs than the approximately 670-donor mean. Linkage disequilibrium might explain the correlated functional status among segregating V segments, but an unknown experimental factor could not be ruled out. The presence/absence analyses assumed that sequencing depth was roughly uniform across donors, and that assumption may not be true. According to the authors, the approach could potentially be generalized to other disease states and immunological phenotypes. Strong co-occurrence of HLA alleles, especially DR and DQ, made assigning TCR associations to individual alleles difficult. A few of the identified cytomegalovirus-associated TCR beta chains were confirmed in vitro to be specific for cytomegalovirus antigens. A further reported finding was that TCR beta sequences accurately predicted the HLA-A and HLA-B alleles for most subjects in the first cohort. Some IMGT-functional V segments, including TRBV6-2 and TRBV6-3, could not be distinguished by the 87-base-pair reads and were therefore excluded. Because counts were too low, roughly 16 rarely observed V segments, including chromosome 9 orphons, were left out of the earlier analysis of 500 to 650 of the donors. In a later analysis, several top co-occurrence clusters were reported to appear linked to parvovirus B19, influenza, CMV and Epstein-Barr virus.

Regarding this clone: Its antigen remains undetermined. Base-call qualities are not available, and no considerably larger clone is one nucleotide away.

The cohort consisted of 650 to 850 healthy bone marrow donors. Cohort members were all nominally healthy when sampled, although unrecorded immune exposures were likely present. The donor was CMV seropositive and was included in the group of almost 300 seropositive cohort members. Each donor provided a peripheral blood sample, and peripheral blood mononuclear cells were used for TCR beta sequencing. Genomic DNA was extracted from the blood cell samples with the Qiagen DNeasy Blood Extraction Kit. Receptors were amplified or captured by the immunoSEQ multiplex PCR assay. A mixture of 60 forward primers for TCR Vbeta segments and 13 reverse primers for TCR Jbeta segments was used in the multiplex PCR. Amplification of the CDR3 region of rearranged TCR beta genes was performed with a multiplex PCR assay on genomic DNA. On the Illumina HiSeq System, the amplified TCR beta libraries were sequenced as 87-base-pair reads. In the source study's methods: A later analysis tallied 80 million to 95 million unique TCR beta chains across the 666 repertoires, and roughly 11 million of those chains were shared by two or more donors. Raw reads were error-corrected and collapsed into unique sequences with a nearest-neighbor algorithm that merged closely related sequences to remove PCR and sequencing errors. Alignment of CDR3 sequences to IMGT reference sequences was used to assign V, D and J gene segments. For a sequence to be retained, a match of at least six nucleotides to both a V gene segment and a J gene segment was required. Rearrangements were classified as productive when the CDR3 lacked stop codons and remained in frame with V and J, and all other rearrangements were classified as non-productive. Following IMGT convention, CDR3 was defined as the stretch from the second conserved V-encoded cysteine up to the conserved J-encoded phenylalanine. The earlier analysis of about 610 of the donors excluded sequences that lacked an unambiguous match to a single V gene segment. In an earlier analysis of several hundred of the donors, V segments were called functional above 56.7% productive rearrangements and were called segregating when the between-donor standard deviation exceeded 5%. A statistical classification framework was built to diagnose cytomegalovirus status from the catalog of TCR beta chain sequences. A later analysis assigned V and J genes by comparing TCR nucleotide sequences with IMGT/GENE-DB human TR gene sequences. In a later analysis, CDR3 sequences and most-parsimonious VDJ recombination scenarios were assigned using the TCRdist pipeline. In a later analysis, every TCR beta chain was defined by the combination of its CDR3 amino acid sequence and its V-gene family, and reads without a unique V-gene family were dropped. A later analysis removed 550 to 700 highly shared, low-generation-probability nucleotide sequences to deal with suspected cross-contamination and a sequencing artifact. In a later analysis, a clonal expansion index was calculated for each public chain from normalized within-repertoire ranks of inferred template counts. Generation probabilities in a later analysis came from a VDJ recombination model fitted to out-of-frame rearrangements, and those results were checked against IGoR. Hypergeometric tests were used in a later analysis to score TCR-TCR, TCR-HLA and TCR-CMV co-occurrence, with a repertoire-size bias correction applied to the TCR pairs. A later analysis estimated false discovery rates by permuting HLA or CMV assignments 20 times. In a later analysis, co-occurring TCRs were grouped using DBSCAN, with TCRdist sequence similarity added in when clustering inside HLA-allele-positive subsets. Co-occurrence clustering excluded repertoires with fewer than 30,000 or more than 120,000 public chains, plus five with anomalous nucleotide sharing. TCRdb retrieved this table from immuneACCESS and kept in-frame rearrangements only. Not all clones are present; in checked studies, unresolved V genes account for under half, and no reason is known for the remainder. That table supplies the V and J calls and clone size; D and trimming were determined from the DNA. Across this sample there are 100,000 to 150,000 clones, with roughly 83% seen only once. The ten largest clones take up roughly 20% of the sample.

Inclusive of the bounding cysteine and phenylalanine, the CDR3 is 14 residues long. Solely the CDR3 DNA is kept, with 42 bases framed from the first base. The junction shows trimming of 2 bases on V and 0 bases on J, plus 8 bases between the germline ends. The germline V gene (reference sequence) gives CDR1 as SGHKS and CDR2 as YYEKEE. The sequence was obtained from a man younger than 35 in good health and CMV-seropositive. The sequenced sample consisted of PBMCs. The chain is encoded by TRBV5-5 joined to TRBJ1-1, with no D gene named confidently. The DNA reads TGTGCCAGCAGCTTCTCCGGGGTGAACACTGAAGCTTTCTTT. Its translation reads: CASSFSGVNTEAFF.